Below are 29 T cell receptor beta chains sequenced from a single sample in a study of neoadjuvant anti-PD-1 for oral cavity cancer. The time point: after neoadjuvant nivolumab, at surgical resection. Assay used: immunoSEQ multiplex PCR; TCRdb lists only in-frame clones, some missing. The sample lists just under 70,000 clones, about 85% seen once, with roughly 3.4% in the top ten. The sample in question was PBMCs, obtained after nivolumab (anti-PD-1) treatment. The receptor set was obtained from a person between 35 and 79 years old with oral cavity squamous cell carcinoma.

The chain joins TRBV19 to TRBJ2-7; 9 nucleotides match TRBD1. In germline, CDR1 is LNHDA, CDR2 SQIVND (reference sequence). CDR3 length: 13 residues. The junction had 5 bases not matched to a gene; V was cut back by 5 bases and J by 6 bases. This chain's CDR3 is CASSGGTGSEQYF. Written as DNA, the CDR3 is TGTGCCAGTAGTGGAGGGACAGGGTCCGAGCAGTACTTC.

V gene TRBV19 combines with J gene TRBJ2-5, with D maybe TRBD2 (6 bases). Germline V lookup: CDR1 LNHDA, CDR2 SQIVND (reference sequence). V was clipped by 4 bases and J by 4 bases, with 16 bases between them. This CDR3 has 15 amino acids. CDR3 region: CASSTPSAGLETQYF. The CDR3 nucleotides are TGTGCCAGTAGTACCCCCTCGGCGGGATTAGAGACCCAGTACTTC.

Details on this clone: A read error may produce the germline difference seen at one junction end. The chain couples TRBV7-7 to TRBJ2-5; the match to TRBD1 covers 7 bases. This CDR3 contains 15 residues. CDR1 is SSHAT, CDR2 FNYEAQ, per germline (reference sequence). As DNA, the CDR3 is TGTGCTAGCAGCGCCCGAGCAGACAGGGAAGAGACCCAGTACTTC. Amino acids: CASSARADREETQYF.

This sequence joins TRBV7-8 and TRBJ1-2, with D perhaps matching TRBD1 (5 bases). The ends were cut back, 5 bases at V and 1 base at J, with 8 bases in the middle. The CDR3 totals 13 residues. Germline CDR1 and CDR2: SGHVS and FQNEAQ. The CDR3 region has the DNA TGTGCCAGCAGCCCAGACAGTAACTATGGCTACACCTTC. This translates into CASSPDSNYGYTF.

The chain joins TRBV5-1 to TRBJ2-1; D is perhaps TRBD1 (6 bases). This CDR3 comprises 15 residues. Trimming shortened V by 0 bases and J by 8 bases, and 15 bases separated the two germline ends. Looked up from germline, CDR1 is SGHRS and CDR2 is YFSETQ. The CDR3 bases are TGCGCCAGCAGCTTGGCCAGGGGAGCGGCTCATGAGCAGTTCTTC. Encoded protein: CASSLARGAAHEQFF.

The chain combines TRBV6-5 with TRBJ1-4; possibly TRBD1 for D (6 bases). CDR1 is MNHEY, CDR2 SVGAGI, per germline. With 6 bases removed from V and 2 bases from J, the gap between germline ends came to 10 bases. CDR3 size: 14 residues. The DNA for the CDR3 is TGTGCCAGCAGGGGAGGGGGGACTAATGAAAAACTGTTTTTT. Protein product: CASRGGGTNEKLFF.

CDR3 sequence reads: CASSLGLYNEQFF. CDR3 in DNA: TGCGCCAGCAGCTTGGGTCTTTACAATGAGCAGTTCTTC. The chain uses TRBV5-1 and TRBJ2-1; no firm D call. The CDR3 is made up of 13 amino acids. Germline CDR1 is SGHRS and CDR2 is YFSETQ. The V end lost 0 bases, the J end lost 4 bases, and 5 bases lay between the germline ends. Combining the CDR3 with reference TRBV5-1 and TRBJ2-1 gives the whole variable domain KAGVTQTPRYLIKTRGQQVTLSCSPISGHRSVSWYQQTPGQGLQFLFEYFSETQRNKGNFPGRFSGRQFSNSRSEMNVSTLELGDSALYLCASSLGLYNEQFFGPGTRLTVL.

The V call is TRBV14, the J call TRBJ2-1; 10 bases fit TRBD2. Trimming removed 4 bases from V and 6 bases from J; junction bases left unmatched: 9. Germline V lookup: CDR1 SGHDN, CDR2 FVKESK. This CDR3 has 16 amino acids. CDR3: CASSPRLAGDPNEQFF. The CDR3 DNA reads TGTGCCAGCAGCCCCCGGCTAGCGGGAGATCCCAATGAGCAGTTCTTC.

CDR3 amino acids: CASSSGGGPGNTEAFF. CDR3 DNA: TGCGCCAGCAGCTCCGGCGGGGGGCCGGGGAACACTGAAGCTTTCTTT. The chain recombines TRBV5-1 with TRBJ1-1; D might be TRBD1 (6 bases). V lost 3 bases to trimming and J lost 1 base, with 16 bases between them. Germline loops: CDR1 SGHRS, CDR2 YFSETQ. The CDR3 has 16 residues.

This clone appeared once. The rearrangement joins TRBV27 to TRBJ2-7; no clear D gene. Germline V gene sequence: CDR1 MNHEY, CDR2 SMNVEV (reference sequence). The CDR3 consists of 13 residues. Trimming removed 8 bases at V and 2 bases at J, with 13 bases between. The CDR3 coding sequence is TGTGCCAGCGGTAAAAGCGCTGCCTACGAGCAGTACTTC. Translated: CASGKSAAYEQYF.

The chain joins TRBV27 to TRBJ2-7; no firm D call. Per the germline V gene, CDR1 is MNHEY and CDR2 is SMNVEV (reference sequence). The V end lost 1 base, the J end lost 2 bases, and 9 bases lay between the germline ends. This CDR3 has 14 residues. CDR3 residues: CASSLLRNPYEQYF. CDR3 DNA sequence: TGTGCCAGCAGTTTATTGCGGAACCCCTACGAGCAGTACTTC.

This rearrangement joins TRBV15 to TRBJ2-5, with a weak D call TRBD1 (5 bases). V lost 0 bases and J 5 bases, leaving 13 bases between the germline ends. CDR3 size: 15 residues. Germline assignment: CDR1 LNHNV and CDR2 YYDKDF (reference sequence). The CDR3 sequence is CATSREGQRRETQYF. DNA of the CDR3: TGTGCCACCAGCAGAGAGGGGCAGAGACGGGAGACCCAGTACTTC. The entire variable domain, with the rest obtained from reference TRBV15 and TRBJ2-5, is as follows: DAMVIQNPRYQVTQFGKPVTLSCSQTLNHNVMYWYQQKSSQAPKLLFHYYDKDFNNEADTPDNFQSRRPNTSFCFLDIRSPGLGDTAMYLCATSREGQRRETQYFGPGTRLLVL.

The chain couples TRBV28 to TRBJ2-2, with 9 bases identical to TRBD1. The CDR3 consists of 16 residues. J lost 6 bases, V lost 6 bases, and 11 bases had no gene match. Germline CDR1 reads MDHEN; CDR2 reads SYDVKM. CDR3 sequence: CASRTPGQGVAGELFF. The CDR3 DNA reads TGTGCCAGCAGGACGCCGGGACAGGGTGTTGCCGGGGAGCTGTTTTTT.

The chain uses TRBV19 and TRBJ2-3; the match to TRBD2 covers 11 bases. Trimming took 3 bases from V and 5 from J; bases not matched to a gene: 4. Germline V gene lookup returns CDR1 LNHDA and CDR2 SQIVND (reference sequence). This CDR3 has 15 residues. DNA for the CDR3: TGTGCCAGTAGTATTCTAGCGGGAGGTCAAGATACGCAGTATTTT. Its translation is CASSILAGGQDTQYF.

J is TRBJ1-4 and V is TRBV5-4; TRBD1 matches 7 bases. V was pared by 0 bases and J by 0 bases, with 2 bases of the junction left unmatched. Germline V gene sequence: CDR1 SGHNT, CDR2 YYREEE (reference sequence). CDR3 length: 16 amino acids. The CDR3 loop reads CASSLATGTTNEKLFF. The CDR3, as DNA: TGTGCCAGCAGCTTGGCGACAGGGACAACTAATGAAAAACTGTTTTTT.

This clone was recorded only once. The chain carries TRBV30 and TRBJ1-5, with D possibly matching TRBD1 (5 bases). This CDR3 is 14 amino acids long. The germline gives CDR1 GTSNPN, CDR2 SVGIG (reference sequence). V was shortened by 3 bases and J by 0 bases, with 9 bases between the two germline ends. The CDR3 DNA sequence: TGTGCCTGGAGGGTTGGGGGTAGCAATCAGCCCCAGCATTTT. Translated, it gives CAWRVGGSNQPQHF.

This clone has a handful of counts. This rearrangement joins TRBV4-1 to TRBJ2-1; 10 positions match TRBD2. This CDR3 spans 17 amino acids. Germline V gene sequence: CDR1 MGHRA, CDR2 YSYEKL. After removal of 0 bases from V and 7 bases from J, the junction contained 9 bases not matched to a gene. The CDR3 loop is CASSQDWEREGGNEQFF. The DNA of the CDR3 is TGCGCCAGCAGCCAAGATTGGGAGCGGGAGGGTGGAAATGAGCAGTTCTTC.

This chain joins TRBV30 and TRBJ2-1; D is undetermined. Per the germline V gene, CDR1 is GTSNPN and CDR2 is SVGIG (reference sequence). Between the trimmed V and J ends, which lost 3 bases and 6 bases, there was a span of 15 bases. CDR3 length: 14 amino acids. CDR3 region: CAWRLSLIGNEQFF. As DNA, the CDR3 is TGTGCCTGGAGGCTCTCGTTGATAGGCAATGAGCAGTTCTTC.

The rearrangement uses TRBV7-9 and TRBJ2-2; 7 bases match TRBD2. J lost 4 bases, V lost 11 bases, and 19 bases had no gene match. The CDR3 covers 17 residues. Germline V gene lookup returns CDR1 SEHNR and CDR2 FQNEAQ (reference sequence). In DNA form, the CDR3 reads TGTGCCGGGCGGGGGTCTAACACCTCCGGGAGCACCGGGGAGCTGTTTTTT. Protein sequence: CAGRGSNTSGSTGELFF. The full variable domain, rest sourced from reference TRBV7-9 and TRBJ2-2, is DTGVSQNPRHKITKRGQNVTFRCDPISEHNRLYWYRQTLGQGPEFLTYFQNEAQLEKSRLLSDRFSAERPKGSFSTLEIQRTEQGDSAMYLCAGRGSNTSGSTGELFFGEGSRLTVL.

The gene calls are TRBV5-4 and TRBJ1-1; D call uncertain. CDR1 and CDR2 (germline): SGHNT, YYREEE (reference sequence). V was cut by 0 bases and J by 0 bases, with 3 bases left in between. This CDR3 region has 13 residues. This CDR3 is CASSLVMNTEAFF. DNA for the CDR3: TGTGCCAGCAGCTTGGTTATGAACACTGAAGCTTTCTTT.

CDR3 bases: TGTGCCAGCGGGACGGGACTAGTCGTCCACGAGCAGTACTTC. Translating it yields CASGTGLVVHEQYF. The rearrangement joins TRBV6-1 to TRBJ2-7; 8 bases match TRBD2. Germline lookup yields CDR1 MNHNS and CDR2 SASEGT. J was trimmed by 5 bases and V by 8 bases; bases with no gene match: 11. There are 14 residues in the CDR3.

The genes are TRBV14 and TRBJ1-2; D gene unclear. The CDR3 extends over 15 amino acids. The V end lost 2 bases, the J end lost 0 bases, and 10 bases lay between the germline ends. Germline CDR1 SGHDN, CDR2 FVKESK. CDR3 DNA: TGTGCCAGCAGCCAACATTTGGGGACTAACTATGGCTACACCTTC. It codes for CASSQHLGTNYGYTF. The full variable domain, completed using reference TRBV14 and TRBJ1-2, is EAGVTQFPSHSVIEKGQTVTLRCDPISGHDNLYWYRRVMGKEIKFLLHFVKESKQDESGMPNNRFLAERTGGTYSTLKVQPAELEDSGVYFCASSQHLGTNYGYTFGSGTRLTVV.

The chain uses TRBV10-3 and TRBJ1-5; a possible D gene is TRBD1 (6 bases). The CDR3 covers 14 residues. Germline V gene sequence: CDR1 ENHRY, CDR2 SYGVKD. The V end was cut by 7 bases, the J end by 2 bases, with 12 bases between. CDR3: CAIKGDSGNQPQHF. CDR3 nucleotides: TGTGCCATCAAGGGGGATTCGGGCAATCAGCCCCAGCATTTT.

Details on this clone: The same CDR3 can be traced to other DNA sequences in this sample. V is TRBV20-1 and J is TRBJ1-5; maybe TRBD1 (5 bases). Deletions cut 5 bases from V and 4 bases from J, with 6 bases between. There are 11 residues in the CDR3. The germline V gene encodes CDR1 DFQATT and CDR2 SNEGSKA (reference sequence). CDR3 nucleotides: TGCAGTGCTGAGGGGAATCAGCCCCAGCATTTT. It is translated as CSAEGNQPQHF.

The V call is TRBV7-8, the J call TRBJ2-5; 13 bases agree with TRBD2. This CDR3 spans 15 amino acids. Trimming took 8 bases from V and 5 from J; bases not matched to a gene: 8. Germline V gives CDR1 SGHVS, CDR2 FQNEAQ. This CDR3 is CASGPGLAGAETQYF. CDR3 nucleotide sequence: TGTGCCAGCGGCCCCGGACTAGCGGGAGCTGAGACCCAGTACTTC. Full variable domain (outside the CDR3, taken from reference TRBV7-8 and TRBJ2-5): GAGVSQSPRYKVAKRGQDVALRCDPISGHVSLFWYQQALGQGPEFLTYFQNEAQLDKSGLPSDRFFAERPEGSVSTLKIQRTQQEDSAVYLCASGPGLAGAETQYFGPGTRLLVL.

This chain links TRBV11-3 with TRBJ2-1; 14 bases agree with TRBD2. The CDR3 runs to 18 residues. J lost 8 bases, V lost 3 bases, and 12 bases had no gene match. The V gene's germline CDR1 is SGHNT and CDR2 YENEEA. CDR3 DNA sequence: TGTGCCAGCAGCTTGGGTGCGAAGACTAGCGGGAGGGCGGATGAGCAGTTCTTC. This gives the protein CASSLGAKTSGRADEQFF.

The chain links TRBV5-1 to TRBJ2-2; tentatively, D is TRBD1 (7 bases). Between the trimmed V and J ends, which lost 2 bases and 4 bases, there was a span of 12 bases. The CDR3 extends over 15 amino acids. Germline CDR1 is SGHRS and CDR2 is YFSETQ. This CDR3 reads CASSFRQGGTGELFF. The CDR3 DNA reads TGCGCCAGCAGCTTTCGACAGGGAGGCACCGGGGAGCTGTTTTTT.

V is TRBV29-1 and J is TRBJ1-5; D remains unclear. Germline CDR1 and CDR2: SQVTM and ANQGSEA. V was trimmed by 4 bases and J by 0 bases, leaving 7 bases between them. This CDR3 comprises 13 residues. The CDR3 region is CSVVSGSNQPQHF. CDR3 bases: TGCAGCGTTGTTTCAGGTAGCAATCAGCCCCAGCATTTT.

This clone has only a few counts. The chain combines TRBV25-1 with TRBJ2-1; 8 nucleotides agree with TRBD1. CDR1 is MGHDK and CDR2 is SYGVNS in the germline V gene. The CDR3 length is 18 residues. V gave up 4 bases and J gave up 6 bases; unmatched junction bases: 17. The CDR3 reads CASSGTGGTGVWSNEQFF. CDR3 coding DNA: TGTGCCAGCAGTGGAACTGGGGGGACAGGAGTTTGGAGCAATGAGCAGTTCTTC.